This T cell receptor (beta chain) was sequenced in a study of blood T cell repertoires in COVID-19. Turning to the study itself: Italy, Spain and the United States were the sources of the convalescent and acute COVID-19 samples. PBMCs, B-cell-depleted T cells, or T cells provided the cDNA or gDNA that made up the material.

How the authors handled the data: Reference gene primer amplification in the assay estimated nucleated cell counts. TCRdb's table, derived via immunoSEQ multiplex PCR, lists solely in-frame clones and lacks some. The V and J calls and clone size come from that table; D and trimming were worked out from the DNA. The table lists tens of thousands of clones, approximately 86% of them singletons. V was cut by 0 bases and J by 5 bases, with 11 bases left in between. Germline lookup yields CDR1 SGHNT and CDR2 YYREEE (reference sequence). The CDR3 spans 14 residues. The sequenced material came from peripheral blood. This clonotype originated in a woman older than 75 with acute or convalescent COVID-19. The chain links TRBV5-4 to TRBJ1-2; maybe TRBD1 (6 bases). The CDR3 DNA follows: TGTGCCAGCAGCTTGGAAGGGGGTGTTTATGGCTACACCTTC. Translation gives CASSLEGGVYGYTF.